Presented here are 17 T cell receptor beta chains from one specimen sequenced in a study of shared clonotypes between healthy human individuals. TCRdb's copy holds only in-frame clones and misses some; the assay was immunoSEQ multiplex PCR. The sample comprises 2,500,000 or so clones, roughly 92% of which are singletons, and approximately 0.4% rests with the top ten. Material for sequencing was naive CD4+ T cells from PBMCs. Subset in this sample: CD45RA+ positively selected. These receptors originate from a man aged 18-30 years in good health. Some clones in this sample may be carry-over from other donors' samples.

The chain links TRBV5-6 to TRBJ1-1, with 11 nucleotides matching TRBD1. With V trimmed by 5 bases and J by 5 bases, 2 bases remained unmatched. The germline V gene encodes CDR1 SGHDT and CDR2 YYEEEE. The CDR3 runs 13 residues. The CDR3 bases are TGTGCCAGCAGGGACAGGGGGCTGACTGAAGCTTTCTTT. Amino acids: CASRDRGLTEAFF.

This clone was seen a single time. The sample carries other DNA sequences with the same CDR3. The chain has TRBV11-2 and TRBJ1-2, with 8 positions matching TRBD1. CDR3 length: 13 amino acids. Germline V gives CDR1 SGHAT, CDR2 FQNNGV. The V gene end was trimmed by 3 bases and the J gene end by 3 bases; junction bases not matched to a gene: 0. The CDR3 loop is CASSLDRDYGYTF. Written as DNA, the CDR3 is TGTGCCAGCAGCTTGGACAGGGACTATGGCTACACCTTC.

This chain joins TRBV5-1 and TRBJ2-7; D is tentatively TRBD1 or TRBD2 (5 bases each). The CDR3 spans 15 residues. From germline, CDR1 is SGHRS and CDR2 YFSETQ. V lost 0 bases and J lost 1, with 11 bases in between. The CDR3 spells CASSLGGSTSYEQYF. CDR3 in DNA: TGCGCCAGCAGCTTGGGGGGGTCAACTTCCTACGAGCAGTACTTC.

This sequence joins TRBV27 and TRBJ2-3, with 8 nucleotides matching TRBD1. The CDR3 sequence is 16 residues long. Trimming took 10 bases from V and 3 from J; bases not matched to a gene: 15. CDR1 and CDR2 (germline): MNHEY, SMNVEV (reference sequence). This CDR3 is CATRGRWEAGTDTQYF. The DNA of the CDR3 is TGTGCCACCAGGGGGCGTTGGGAGGCGGGGACAGATACGCAGTATTTT.

The chain couples TRBV5-1 to TRBJ2-7, with 7 bases identical to TRBD2. The germline CDR1 and CDR2 sequences are SGHRS and YFSETQ. This CDR3 comprises 16 residues. The V segment lost 4 bases and the J segment 6 bases; nucleotides outside the gene matches: 16. CDR3: CASSPYASGAEGEQYF. The CDR3 DNA sequence: TGCGCCAGCAGCCCGTACGCTAGCGGCGCCGAGGGCGAGCAGTACTTC.

The chain is built from TRBV7-2 and TRBJ2-3; weak D call: TRBD2 (5 bases). V dropped 4 bases and J dropped 2 bases, with 16 bases sitting between them. The CDR3 sequence is 16 residues long. The germline V gene has CDR1 SGHTA and CDR2 FQGNSA. The CDR3 region has the DNA TGTGCCAGCAGCTCGCCCAGAAGCGGAGCCACAGATACGCAGTATTTT. Amino acid sequence: CASSSPRSGATDTQYF.

The J gene is TRBJ1-1, the V gene TRBV6-5; tentative D call: TRBD1 (6 bases). Trimming took off 0 bases at V and 1 base at J, with 12 bases between the two ends. Per germline, CDR1 MNHEY and CDR2 SVGAGI. This CDR3 spans 16 amino acids. The DNA of the CDR3 is TGTGCCAGCAGTTACTCAAGGACAGCTTCGAACACTGAAGCTTTCTTT. This translates into CASSYSRTASNTEAFF.

This chain joins TRBV10-3 and TRBJ2-7; 8 bases are shared with TRBD1. This CDR3 comprises 14 residues. The trim removed 6 bases at V and 2 bases at J, leaving 6 bases unmatched. CDR1 is ENHRY and CDR2 is SYGVKD in the germline V gene. The CDR3 DNA reads as TGTGCCATCAGGGGTGGACAGGGCGCCTACGAGCAGTACTTC. Protein sequence: CAIRGGQGAYEQYF.

This chain links TRBV6-1 with TRBJ1-5, with D hard to call. The CDR3 contains 15 residues. The germline V and J ends were trimmed by 6 bases and 0 bases, with 12 bases remaining between them. Germline V lookup: CDR1 MNHNS, CDR2 SASEGT. The CDR3 sequence: CASSRPVNSNQPQHF. The CDR3 DNA sequence: TGTGCCAGCAGCCGCCCGGTAAATAGCAATCAGCCCCAGCATTTT.

V usage is TRBV27 and J usage is TRBJ2-3; 8 bases fit TRBD2. This CDR3 is built from 17 residues. CDR1 is MNHEY and CDR2 is SMNVEV in the germline V gene (reference sequence). Unmatched junction bases numbered 16, after V lost 5 bases and J lost 6 bases. Here the CDR3 reads CASSLLRGSGNVDTQYF. The CDR3 DNA reads as TGTGCCAGCAGTCTACTACGAGGTAGCGGGAACGTGGATACGCAGTATTTT.

V and J are TRBV7-9 and TRBJ1-2, with D tentatively TRBD1 (5 bases). The CDR3 consists of 15 residues. CDR1 is SEHNR and CDR2 is FQNEAQ in the germline V gene (reference sequence). Trimming left V 5 bases short and J 2 bases short, with 15 bases between. The DNA of the CDR3 is TGTGCCAGCAGCACCCGGGGGTGGGCCAACTATGGCTACACCTTC. It is translated as CASSTRGWANYGYTF.

The chain uses TRBV5-4 and TRBJ2-1; no firm D call. V lost 0 bases to trimming and J lost 1 base, with 5 bases between them. Per the germline V gene, CDR1 is SGHNT and CDR2 is YYREEE (reference sequence). CDR3 size: 14 residues. The CDR3 sequence: CASSLVVSYNEQFF. The CDR3 nucleotides read TGTGCCAGCAGCTTGGTTGTTTCCTACAATGAGCAGTTCTTC.

The rearrangement links TRBV6-5 to TRBJ1-1, with D unclear. The CDR3 sequence is 16 residues long. Trimming took 2 bases from V and 1 from J, leaving 14 bases between them. The germline gives CDR1 MNHEY, CDR2 SVGAGI. CDR3 nucleotide sequence: TGTGCCAGCAGTTACATCAAAAGTCAGAAGAACACTGAAGCTTTCTTT. Amino acids: CASSYIKSQKNTEAFF.

The chain employs TRBV5-4 and TRBJ2-5; 7 positions match TRBD1. Germline CDR1 is SGHNT and CDR2 is YYREEE (reference sequence). Unmatched junction bases numbered 18, after V lost 3 bases and J lost 4 bases. CDR3 length: 18 amino acids. This CDR3 is CASSYARDSLLRLETQYF. The DNA for the CDR3 is TGTGCCAGCAGCTACGCCCGGGACAGCTTACTAAGACTAGAGACCCAGTACTTC. Full variable domain (missing parts from reference TRBV5-4 and TRBJ2-5): ETGVTQSPTHLIKTRGQQVTLRCSSQSGHNTVSWYQQALGQGPQFIFQYYREEENGRGNFPPRFSGLQFPNYSSELNVNALELDDSALYLCASSYARDSLLRLETQYFGPGTRLLVL.

The chain employs TRBV5-4 and TRBJ2-7; D perhaps matches TRBD2 (6 bases). Germline lookup yields CDR1 SGHNT and CDR2 YYREEE (reference sequence). The CDR3 extends over 14 amino acids. Trimming cost V 4 bases and J 2 bases, with 13 bases left between them. The CDR3 loop is CASSTDAGPYEQYF. The DNA for the CDR3 is TGTGCCAGCAGCACGGACGCGGGGCCCTACGAGCAGTACTTC.

V and J are TRBV7-2 and TRBJ2-7; 10 nucleotides align to TRBD2. The CDR3 spans 15 residues. Germline CDR1 and CDR2: SGHTA and FQGNSA. The J segment lost 2 bases and the V segment lost 0 bases, leaving 1 base of the junction unmatched. CDR3 region: CASSLASGRTYEQYF. The CDR3 DNA reads as TGTGCCAGCAGCTTAGCTAGCGGGAGGACCTACGAGCAGTACTTC.

V gene TRBV6-6 combines with J gene TRBJ2-7, with TRBD1 matching over 10 bases. The CDR3 is 14 amino acids. Losses at the gene ends were 6 bases for V and 10 bases for J; bases not matched to a gene: 12. Germline CDR1 reads MNHNY; CDR2 reads SVGAGI (reference sequence). The chain's CDR3 is CASRDLRTGGQQYF. The CDR3 DNA is TGTGCCAGCAGGGATCTCAGGACAGGGGGGCAACAGTACTTC.